A single sample gave rise to the 21 T cell receptor beta chains below, sequenced in a study of blood T cell repertoires in COVID-19. Repertoires were generated with immunoSEQ multiplex PCR, while TCRdb's copy carries only in-frame clones and drops some. The sample includes approximately 240,000 clones, about 80% of them seen just once. Sequencing was performed on peripheral blood. These receptor sequences come from an older woman with acute or convalescent COVID-19.

This rearrangement joins TRBV5-6 to TRBJ2-7; 9 bases agree with TRBD2. The CDR3 has 15 amino acids. Looked up from germline, CDR1 is SGHDT and CDR2 is YYEEEE. The ends lost 0 bases at V and 2 bases at J; junction bases unmatched: 3. The CDR3 nucleotides read TGTGCCAGCAGCTTGGCCGGCGGGGGGGCCTACGAGCAGTACTTC. Its protein is CASSLAGGGAYEQYF.

This chain joins TRBV5-4 and TRBJ2-5; TRBD2 aligns across 11 bases. CDR3 size: 16 residues. Germline values: CDR1 SGHNT, CDR2 YYREEE (reference sequence). V lost 4 bases, J lost 5 bases, and 10 bases stayed unmatched. CDR3 in DNA: TGTGCCAGCAGCGGAGGACTAGCGGGCCTTGGGGAGACCCAGTACTTC. Protein: CASSGGLAGLGETQYF.

V and J are TRBV5-5 and TRBJ1-3; no definite D call. The germline CDR1 and CDR2 sequences are SGHKS and YYEKEE (reference sequence). V was shortened by 3 bases and J by 4 bases, with 23 bases between the two germline ends. The CDR3 consists of 18 residues. Here the CDR3 reads CASSSRGTGRASGNTIYF. CDR3 coding DNA: TGTGCCAGCAGCTCAAGAGGAACCGGCCGTGCCTCCGGAAACACCATATATTTT.

This clone was recorded only once. Other nucleotide sequences in the sample specify the same CDR3. V and J are TRBV19 and TRBJ1-2, with unresolved D. Germline CDR1 is LNHDA and CDR2 is SQIVND (reference sequence). The CDR3 loop spans 12 amino acids. Between the trimmed V and J ends, which lost 3 bases and 5 bases, there was a span of 7 bases. CDR3 protein: CASSISVYGYTF. The CDR3, as DNA: TGTGCCAGTAGTATCTCGGTGTATGGCTACACCTTC.

In nucleotides, the CDR3 is TGTGCCAGCAGTTCTACCGGGACAGGGGGCGGGTATGGCTACACCTTC. As protein: CASSSTGTGGGYGYTF. This rearrangement joins TRBV6-5 to TRBJ1-2; TRBD1 matches at 12 bases. Losses at the gene ends were 4 bases for V and 5 bases for J; bases not matched to a gene: 8. The length of the CDR3 is 16 residues. Germline lookup yields CDR1 MNHEY and CDR2 SVGAGI.

DNA for the CDR3: TGTGCCAGCAGCGTATACCACAGGGTCACTGAAGCTTTCTTT. This sequence encodes CASSVYHRVTEAFF. The chain employs TRBV7-2 and TRBJ1-1; tentatively, D is TRBD1 (6 bases). CDR3 size: 14 residues. Germline CDR1 and CDR2: SGHTA and FQGNSA. The V and J ends lost 5 bases and 4 bases respectively, with 14 bases between them.

The rearrangement uses TRBV2 and TRBJ2-5; 13 bases fit TRBD2. The CDR3 runs to 16 residues. Germline assignment: CDR1 SNHLY and CDR2 FYNNEI. The V and J ends lost 4 bases and 9 bases, in that order; junction bases with no gene match: 11. The CDR3 DNA follows: TGTGCCAGCAGTGGACTAGCGGGGGGAAAGAGAACGTCCCAGTACTTC. Translating gives CASSGLAGGKRTSQYF.

The chain has TRBV7-9 and TRBJ2-7; 8 nucleotides agree with TRBD1. Trimming removed 0 bases from V and 4 bases from J; junction bases left unmatched: 5. This CDR3 has 15 amino acids. The germline V gene encodes CDR1 SEHNR and CDR2 FQNEAQ (reference sequence). In DNA, the CDR3 is TGTGCCAGCAGCTTAGCGCAGGGACAGGAGTACGAGCAGTACTTC. It codes for CASSLAQGQEYEQYF.

J is TRBJ1-2 and V is TRBV5-8; no firm D call. V shed 0 bases and J shed 4 bases, with 13 bases lying between them. The CDR3 totals 15 residues. Germline V CDR1 and CDR2: SGHTS, YDEGEE. The CDR3 sequence is CASSLGKEIFYGYTF. As DNA, the CDR3 is TGTGCCAGCAGCTTGGGCAAGGAGATTTTCTATGGCTACACCTTC.

This chain links TRBV9 with TRBJ1-2; the D gene is possibly TRBD1 (5 bases). The CDR3 loop spans 14 amino acids. Germline values: CDR1 SGDLS, CDR2 YYNGEE. V was pared by 2 bases and J by 5 bases, with 13 bases between. CDR3 loop: CASSVDSQDYGYTF. CDR3 coding DNA: TGTGCCAGCAGCGTCGACAGTCAAGATTATGGCTACACCTTC.

This clone was found a few times. In DNA form, the CDR3 reads TGCGCCAGCAGCGCGGGACGAATTGCCGACTATGGCTACACCTTC. It yields the protein CASSAGRIADYGYTF. This rearrangement joins TRBV5-1 to TRBJ1-2; D may be TRBD1 (5 bases). Trimming removed 4 bases from V and 3 bases from J, with 16 bases in between. This CDR3 is built from 15 residues. The germline gives CDR1 SGHRS, CDR2 YFSETQ. The complete variable domain, with remaining parts taken from reference TRBV5-1 and TRBJ1-2, reads KAGVTQTPRYLIKTRGQQVTLSCSPISGHRSVSWYQQTPGQGLQFLFEYFSETQRNKGNFPGRFSGRQFSNSRSEMNVSTLELGDSALYLCASSAGRIADYGYTFGSGTRLTVV.

This rearrangement joins TRBV7-6 to TRBJ1-5; TRBD1 might be the D (5 bases). V lost 5 bases and J lost 6, with 14 bases in between. The CDR3 consists of 14 residues. From germline, CDR1 is SGHVS and CDR2 FNYEAQ. Written as DNA, the CDR3 is TGTGCCAGCAGCAAAAACCAGGGTGGTCAGCCCCAGCATTTT. This translates into CASSKNQGGQPQHF.

The sample holds a few counts of this clone. This chain links TRBV7-2 with TRBJ1-6, with D possibly being TRBD1 (5 bases). The CDR3 runs to 17 residues. CDR1 is SGHTA and CDR2 is FQGNSA in the germline V gene. V was shortened by 1 base and J by 4 bases, with 14 bases between the two germline ends. The CDR3 DNA sequence: TGTGCCAGCAGCTTAGAGGTAGGGGCACGGTATAATTCACCCCTCCACTTT. This sequence encodes CASSLEVGARYNSPLHF.

This chain links TRBV3-1 (or the pseudogene TRBV3-2) with TRBJ2-2, with TRBD1 identical over 7 bases. Germline V gene sequence: CDR1 LGHDT, CDR2 YNNKEL (reference sequence). The CDR3 runs 16 residues. The ends lost 4 bases at V and 2 bases at J; junction bases unmatched: 7. The CDR3 reads CASSRTGTVNTGELFF. CDR3 nucleotide sequence: TGTGCCAGCAGCCGAACGGGGACAGTTAACACCGGGGAGCTGTTTTTT.

The rearrangement links TRBV9 to TRBJ2-7; 8 bases align to TRBD2. Trimming took 1 base from V and 2 from J; bases not matched to a gene: 5. In germline, CDR1 is SGDLS, CDR2 YYNGEE. This CDR3 contains 15 residues. The CDR3 reads CASSVTSGGPYEQYF. CDR3 DNA: TGTGCCAGCAGCGTAACAAGCGGGGGTCCCTACGAGCAGTACTTC.

The genes are TRBV4-3 and TRBJ2-5; D gene uncertain. The V gene lost 0 bases and the J gene lost 8 bases, with 13 bases spanning the gap. The germline CDR1 and CDR2 sequences are LGHNA and YSLEER. The CDR3 totals 14 residues. CDR3 nucleotide sequence: TGCGCCAGCAGCCAAGATAGGTGGGCAGGAACCCAGTACTTC. This encodes CASSQDRWAGTQYF.

V and J are TRBV19 and TRBJ1-2; no firm D call. Germline lookup yields CDR1 LNHDA and CDR2 SQIVND (reference sequence). This CDR3 contains 14 residues. V lost 0 bases, J lost 8 bases, and 13 bases lay in between. The CDR3 DNA sequence: TGTGCCAGTAGTATAGATCAATCGAGAGGAGGCTACACCTTC. Translated: CASSIDQSRGGYTF.

The chain employs TRBV11-1 and TRBJ2-7; D might be TRBD2 (6 bases). The CDR3 has 14 residues. V shed 3 bases and J shed 2 bases, with 11 bases lying between them. CDR1 SGHAT and CDR2 FQDESV come from the germline V gene (reference sequence). In nucleotides, the CDR3 is TGTGCCAGCAGCTTGGGGGGTTATACCTACGAGCAGTACTTC. Its translation: CASSLGGYTYEQYF.

V gene TRBV7-3 combines with J gene TRBJ2-1; D perhaps matches TRBD2 (7 bases). Trimming left V 0 bases short and J 9 bases short, with 15 bases between. CDR3 length: 15 residues. The germline gives CDR1 SGHTA, CDR2 FQGTGA. The CDR3 nucleotides read TGTGCCAGCAGCTTAACGGGGGGGCGTGTCGCTGAGCAGTTCTTC. Its translation is CASSLTGGRVAEQFF.

This chain connects TRBV20-1 to TRBJ1-3, with TRBD1 matching over 8 bases. CDR1 DFQATT and CDR2 SNEGSKA come from the germline V gene (reference sequence). Trimming at V came to 3 bases and at J to 1 base, leaving 2 bases not matched to a gene. The CDR3 spans 14 residues. CDR3 sequence (DNA): TGCAGTGCTAGTGACAGGGGTTCTGGAAACACCATATATTTT. As protein: CSASDRGSGNTIYF.

This sequence joins TRBV3-1 (or the pseudogene TRBV3-2) and TRBJ2-7, with TRBD1 identical over 10 bases. The CDR3 has 17 residues. CDR1 is LGHDT, CDR2 YNNKEL, per germline (reference sequence). J was trimmed by 3 bases and V by 4 bases; bases with no gene match: 12. The CDR3 reads CASSPRPGTGALYEQYF. CDR3 bases: TGTGCCAGCAGCCCCCGGCCCGGGACAGGGGCGCTCTACGAGCAGTACTTC.